This is a list of T cell receptor beta chains from one sample in a study of PD-L1 blockade in urothelial cancer. TCRdb's copy holds only in-frame clones and misses some; the assay was immunoSEQ multiplex PCR. In the table there are roughly 29,000 clones, 80% to 85% of which are singletons. Sequencing used PBMCs, obtained around atezolizumab (anti-PD-L1) treatment. The receptors were sampled from a man aged 50 to 60 with urothelial cancer. CDR3s include the opening cysteine and the closing phenylalanine or tryptophan. The D gene is left open where the match is weak. Rows may omit the clone size; those that give it use once, few, many or a size class.

j_call: TRBJ2-1
v_call: TRBV6-6
d_call: TRBD2
clone_size: -
cdr3_aa: CASRRGREYNEQFF
cdr3_nt: TGTGCCAGCAGGCGCGGGAGGGAGTACAATGAGCAGTTCTTC

j_call: TRBJ1-2
v_call: TRBV6-5
d_call: -
clone_size: -
cdr3_aa: CASSSRRGRFGSGYTF
cdr3_nt: TGTGCCAGCAGTTCCCGCCGGGGGAGGTTTGGTAGTGGCTACACCTTC

j_call: TRBJ1-1
v_call: TRBV4-2
d_call: TRBD1
clone_size: -
cdr3_aa: CASSQEGGGIKAFF
cdr3_nt: TGTGCCAGCAGCCAAGAAGGGGGCGGGATTAAAGCTTTCTTT

j_call: TRBJ1-4
v_call: TRBV7-9
d_call: -
clone_size: -
cdr3_aa: CASSISGDINEKLFF
cdr3_nt: TGTGCCAGCAGTATTAGCGGGGATATTAATGAAAAACTGTTTTTT

j_call: TRBJ1-2
v_call: TRBV5-1
d_call: TRBD1
clone_size: once
cdr3_aa: CASSRTLTGIAQRGYTF
cdr3_nt: TGCGCCAGCAGCCGGACCTTGACAGGGATAGCACAACGTGGCTACACCTTC

j_call: TRBJ2-6
v_call: TRBV6-5
d_call: -
clone_size: once
cdr3_aa: CASSYSRYGANVLTF
cdr3_nt: TGTGCCAGCAGTTACTCGAGGTACGGGGCCAACGTCCTGACTTTC

j_call: TRBJ1-1
v_call: TRBV9
d_call: -
clone_size: -
cdr3_aa: CASSVGTNTEAFF
cdr3_nt: TGTGCCAGCAGCGTGGGCACCAACACTGAAGCTTTCTTT

j_call: TRBJ2-7
v_call: TRBV7-2
d_call: TRBD2
clone_size: once
cdr3_aa: CASSPSGGRGDFYEQYF
cdr3_nt: TGTGCCAGCAGCCCTTCTGGCGGGAGGGGGGATTTTTACGAGCAGTACTTC

j_call: TRBJ1-4
v_call: TRBV28
d_call: TRBD1
clone_size: -
cdr3_aa: CASKGAQTNEKLFF
cdr3_nt: TGTGCCAGCAAGGGGGCGCAGACTAATGAAAAACTGTTTTTT

j_call: TRBJ1-2
v_call: TRBV27
d_call: TRBD1
clone_size: -
cdr3_aa: CASSTGTGSRAGGYTF
cdr3_nt: TGTGCCAGCAGCACCGGGACAGGGTCCCGCGCGGGGGGCTACACCTTC

j_call: TRBJ1-6
v_call: TRBV5-1
d_call: TRBD1
clone_size: few
cdr3_aa: CASSLQGAGNSPLHF
cdr3_nt: TGCGCCAGCAGCTTGCAGGGGGCAGGTAATTCACCCCTCCACTTT

j_call: TRBJ1-3
v_call: TRBV29-1
d_call: -
clone_size: -
cdr3_aa: CSVQRGSGNTIYF
cdr3_nt: TGCAGCGTTCAAAGGGGCTCTGGAAACACCATATATTTT

j_call: TRBJ2-3
v_call: TRBV29-1
d_call: -
clone_size: -
cdr3_aa: CSVERGTDTQYF
cdr3_nt: TGCAGCGTTGAAAGAGGCACAGATACGCAGTATTTT

j_call: TRBJ2-1
v_call: TRBV5-1
d_call: TRBD2
clone_size: once
cdr3_aa: CASSPGTSGYNEQFF
cdr3_nt: TGCGCCAGCAGCCCCGGGACTAGCGGGTACAATGAGCAGTTCTTC

j_call: TRBJ1-3
v_call: TRBV7-8
d_call: -
clone_size: -
cdr3_aa: CASSFAGDYSGNTIYF
cdr3_nt: TGTGCCAGCAGCTTCGCCGGGGATTACTCTGGAAACACCATATATTTT

j_call: TRBJ1-4
v_call: TRBV15
d_call: -
clone_size: -
cdr3_aa: CATSRGSATNEKLFF
cdr3_nt: TGTGCCACCAGCAGAGGCAGCGCAACTAATGAAAAACTGTTTTTT

j_call: TRBJ1-5
v_call: TRBV6-6
d_call: -
clone_size: -
cdr3_aa: CASSQGGYSNQPQHF
cdr3_nt: TGTGCCAGCAGCCAAGGGGGTTATAGCAATCAGCCCCAGCATTTT

j_call: TRBJ2-7
v_call: TRBV30
d_call: TRBD1
clone_size: -
cdr3_aa: CAWSGGPQGILYEQYF
cdr3_nt: TGTGCCTGGAGTGGGGGCCCACAGGGGATTCTCTACGAGCAGTACTTC